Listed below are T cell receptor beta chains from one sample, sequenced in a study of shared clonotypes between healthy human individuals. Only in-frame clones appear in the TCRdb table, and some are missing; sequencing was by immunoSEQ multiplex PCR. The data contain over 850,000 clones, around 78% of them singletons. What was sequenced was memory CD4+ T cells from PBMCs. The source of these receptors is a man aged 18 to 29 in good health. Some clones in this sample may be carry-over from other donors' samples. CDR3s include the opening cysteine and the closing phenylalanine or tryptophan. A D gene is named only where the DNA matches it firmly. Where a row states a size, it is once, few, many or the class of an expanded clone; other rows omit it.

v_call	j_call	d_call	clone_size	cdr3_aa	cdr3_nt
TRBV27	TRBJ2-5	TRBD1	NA	CASSSYRGRETQYF	TGTGCCAGCAGTTCTTACAGGGGTCGGGAGACCCAGTACTTC
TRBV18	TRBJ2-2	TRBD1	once	CASSPGQTFTGELFF	TGTGCCAGCTCACCGGGACAGACGTTCACCGGGGAGCTGTTTTTT
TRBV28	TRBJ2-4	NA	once	CASSLLWGRIQYF	TGTGCCAGCAGTTTATTGTGGGGTAGGATTCAGTACTTC
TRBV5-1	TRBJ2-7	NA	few	CASSAGGTASYEQYF	TGCGCCAGCAGCGCCGGGGGGACAGCTTCCTACGAGCAGTACTTC
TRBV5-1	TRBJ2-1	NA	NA	CASSWKEGSSYNEQFF	TGCGCCAGCAGCTGGAAGGAGGGAAGCTCCTACAATGAGCAGTTCTTC
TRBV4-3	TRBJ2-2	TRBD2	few	CASSQEDGLAGWTGELFF	TGCGCCAGCAGCCAAGAAGATGGGTTAGCGGGATGGACCGGGGAGCTGTTTTTT
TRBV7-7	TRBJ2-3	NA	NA	CASSLIPRDTQYF	TGTGCCAGCAGCTTAATCCCCAGAGATACGCAGTATTTT
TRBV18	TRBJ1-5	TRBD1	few	CASSLLDRGNQPQHF	TGTGCCAGCTCCCTGCTCGACAGGGGCAATCAGCCCCAGCATTTT
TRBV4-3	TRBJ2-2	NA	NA	CASSQDQYGSNTGELFF	TGCGCCAGCAGCCAAGATCAGTACGGGAGCAACACCGGGGAGCTGTTTTTT
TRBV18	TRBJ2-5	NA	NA	CASSPRRAQGETQYF	TGTGCCAGCTCACCACGCCGCGCCCAGGGAGAGACCCAGTACTTC
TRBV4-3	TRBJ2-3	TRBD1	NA	CASSQGTGGASDTQYF	TGCGCCAGCAGCCAAGGGACAGGGGGCGCGTCAGATACGCAGTATTTT
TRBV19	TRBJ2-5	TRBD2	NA	CASSLTGGETQYF	TGTGCCAGTAGTCTCACGGGAGGAGAGACCCAGTACTTC
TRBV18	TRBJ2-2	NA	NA	CASSPPGKGAGGELFF	TGTGCCAGCTCACCACCGGGCAAAGGGGCCGGCGGGGAGCTGTTTTTT
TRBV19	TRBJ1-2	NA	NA	CASTPSWPFFGGYTF	TGTGCCAGTACCCCTTCTTGGCCCTTTTTTGGTGGCTACACCTTC
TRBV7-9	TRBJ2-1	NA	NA	CASSGIGGPREQFF	TGTGCCAGCAGCGGAATAGGAGGGCCGAGGGAGCAGTTCTTC
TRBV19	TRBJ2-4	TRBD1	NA	CASSPTGGKNIQYF	TGTGCCAGTAGCCCAACAGGGGGGAAAAACATTCAGTACTTC
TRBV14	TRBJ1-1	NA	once	CASSQDYSYTEAFF	TGTGCCAGCAGCCAAGATTACAGCTACACTGAAGCTTTCTTT
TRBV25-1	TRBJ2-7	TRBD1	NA	CASSVQGGISYEQYF	TGTGCCAGCAGTGTCCAAGGGGGCATCTCCTACGAGCAGTACTTC
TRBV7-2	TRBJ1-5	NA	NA	CASSLMSNQPQHF	TGTGCCAGCAGCTTAATGAGCAATCAGCCCCAGCATTTT
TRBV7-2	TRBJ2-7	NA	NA	CASSPRTLYEQYF	TGTGCCAGCAGCCCCCGGACCCTTTACGAGCAGTACTTC
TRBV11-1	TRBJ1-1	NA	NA	CASSLVTEEAFF	TGTGCCAGCAGCTTAGTCACGGAAGAAGCTTTCTTT
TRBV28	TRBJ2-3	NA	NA	CASSPGGVLGSDTQYF	TGTGCCAGCAGTCCTGGGGGCGTCCTAGGGTCAGATACGCAGTATTTT
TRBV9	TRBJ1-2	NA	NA	CASSPGGAGYTF	TGTGCCAGCAGCCCAGGCGGGGCGGGCTACACCTTC
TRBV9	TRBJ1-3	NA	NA	CASSVQGSSGNTIYF	TGTGCCAGCAGCGTGCAGGGATCCTCTGGAAACACCATATATTTT
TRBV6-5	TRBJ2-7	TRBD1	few	CASSYHGQGAYEQYF	TGTGCCAGCAGTTACCATGGACAGGGGGCCTACGAGCAGTACTTC
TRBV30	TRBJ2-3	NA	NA	CAWSLSYTQYF	TGTGCCTGGAGTTTGAGTTATACGCAGTATTTT
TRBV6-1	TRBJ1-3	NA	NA	CASNVVSGNTIYF	TGTGCCAGCAACGTCGTCTCGGGAAACACCATATATTTT
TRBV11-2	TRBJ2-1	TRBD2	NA	CASTLMLAGDEQFF	TGTGCCAGCACCCTGATGTTGGCGGGGGATGAGCAGTTCTTC
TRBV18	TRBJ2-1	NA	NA	CASSPGPLVYNEQFF	TGTGCCAGCTCACCGGGACCCCTAGTGTACAATGAGCAGTTCTTC
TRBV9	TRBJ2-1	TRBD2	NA	CASSVTSASSYNEQFF	TGTGCCAGCAGCGTAACTAGCGCGAGCTCCTACAATGAGCAGTTCTTC
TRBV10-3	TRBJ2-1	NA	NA	CAIRQGSNEQFF	TGTGCCATCAGACAGGGTTCGAATGAGCAGTTCTTC
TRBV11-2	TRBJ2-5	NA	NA	CASSEGVRSQETQYF	TGTGCCAGCAGCGAAGGGGTCAGGTCGCAAGAGACCCAGTACTTC
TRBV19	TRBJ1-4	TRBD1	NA	CASMTGAGHEKLFF	TGTGCCAGCATGACAGGGGCCGGACATGAAAAACTGTTTTTT
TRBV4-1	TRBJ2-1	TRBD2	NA	CASSQEVTSGSNEQFF	TGCGCCAGCAGCCAAGAGGTGACTAGCGGGAGTAATGAGCAGTTCTTC
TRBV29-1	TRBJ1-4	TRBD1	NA	CSVQGINEKLFF	TGCAGCGTACAGGGGATTAATGAAAAACTGTTTTTT
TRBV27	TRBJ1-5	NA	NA	CASSLRAQLSNQPQHF	TGTGCCAGCAGTTTAAGGGCACAACTTAGCAATCAGCCCCAGCATTTT
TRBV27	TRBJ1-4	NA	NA	CACQRANSEKLFF	TGTGCCTGCCAGAGGGCCAACAGCGAAAAACTGTTTTTT
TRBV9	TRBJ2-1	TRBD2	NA	CASSASPAGAYNEQFF	TGTGCCAGCAGCGCCTCACCAGCGGGAGCTTACAATGAGCAGTTCTTC
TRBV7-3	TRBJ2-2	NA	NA	CAGSLIAGELFF	TGTGCCGGCAGCTTAATCGCCGGGGAGCTGTTTTTT
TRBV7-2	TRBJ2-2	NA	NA	CASRRTTTNTGELFF	TGTGCCAGCAGGCGTACTACCACGAACACCGGGGAGCTGTTTTTT
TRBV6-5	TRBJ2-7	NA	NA	CASSYLSGTSYEQYF	TGTGCCAGCAGTTACTTGAGCGGTACCTCCTACGAGCAGTACTTC
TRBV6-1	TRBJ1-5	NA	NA	CASSERGAYSNQPQHF	TGTGCCAGCAGTGAAAGGGGGGCTTATAGCAATCAGCCCCAGCATTTT
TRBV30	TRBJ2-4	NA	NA	CAWSPGVAKNIQYF	TGTGCCTGGAGCCCGGGGGTAGCCAAAAACATTCAGTACTTC
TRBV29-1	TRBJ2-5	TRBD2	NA	CSVEGGETQYF	TGCAGCGTTGAGGGAGGGGAGACCCAGTACTTC
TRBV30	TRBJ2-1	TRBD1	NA	CAFRGRSYNEQFF	TGTGCATTCAGGGGGCGGTCCTACAATGAGCAGTTCTTC
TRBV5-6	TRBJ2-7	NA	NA	CASSSDSSYEQYF	TGTGCCAGCAGCTCTGATAGCTCCTACGAGCAGTACTTC
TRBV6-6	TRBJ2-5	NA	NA	CASSGGSKETQYF	TGTGCCAGCAGTGGAGGGTCGAAAGAGACCCAGTACTTC
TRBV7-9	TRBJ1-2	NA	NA	CASSLGPVRHYGYTF	TGTGCCAGCAGCTTGGGTCCTGTCCGGCACTATGGCTACACCTTC
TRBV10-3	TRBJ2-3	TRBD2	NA	CAISDLGLTSGKSQYF	TGTGCCATCAGCGACCTAGGCTTGACTAGCGGGAAGTCGCAGTATTTT
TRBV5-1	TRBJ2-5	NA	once	CASSLVPGVQETQYF	TGCGCCAGCAGCTTGGTCCCGGGGGTCCAAGAGACCCAGTACTTC